These 17 T cell receptor beta chains were all obtained from the same sample, sequenced in a study of blood T cell repertoires in COVID-19. Measured with immunoSEQ multiplex PCR; TCRdb has only the in-frame clones, and not every one. The sample shows 200,000 to 250,000 clones, over 75% of them seen only once. Sequencing input: PBMCs or T cells enriched from blood (not recorded which). The source of these receptors is a woman aged 18-29 years in a cohort exposed to, infected with or recovered from COVID-19 (not recorded which).

The V call is TRBV28, the J call TRBJ1-6; TRBD1 matches at 7 bases. Germline CDR1 MDHEN, CDR2 SYDVKM. The CDR3 is made up of 18 amino acids. Trimming took 1 base from V and 7 from J; bases not matched to a gene: 13. The CDR3 nucleotides are TGTGCCAGCAGTTTATTACGTATTAGGACAGGAACCAATTCACCCCTCCACTTT. This codes for CASSLLRIRTGTNSPLHF.

This clone has a single count. The chain joins TRBV9 to TRBJ2-2, with a possible D match to TRBD1 (5 bases). The germline V gene encodes CDR1 SGDLS and CDR2 YYNGEE. V lost 0 bases and J 5 bases, leaving 11 bases between the germline ends. This CDR3 has 15 amino acids. The CDR3 loop reads CASSVAQVETGELFF. The CDR3 bases are TGTGCCAGCAGCGTAGCACAGGTGGAGACCGGGGAGCTGTTTTTT.

This chain uses TRBV5-1 with TRBJ2-5; the D gene is possibly TRBD2 (5 bases). V was pared by 4 bases and J by 5 bases, with 21 bases between. The CDR3 runs 16 residues. Per the germline V gene, CDR1 is SGHRS and CDR2 is YFSETQ. For the CDR3, the DNA is TGCGCCAGCAGCACCTTAGAGGGCCGTGCTCTGGAGACCCAGTACTTC. This translates into CASSTLEGRALETQYF.

The rearrangement joins TRBV7-9 to TRBJ1-1; D remains ambiguous. The V and J ends lost 3 bases and 1 base respectively, with 18 bases between them. The CDR3 loop spans 17 amino acids. Germline V CDR1 and CDR2: SEHNR, FQNEAQ (reference sequence). The CDR3 nucleotides are TGTGCCAGCAGCTTGGAGGTATTAAGTGAGACGAACACTGAAGCTTTCTTT. Translating it yields CASSLEVLSETNTEAFF.

The chain links TRBV19 to TRBJ2-3; tentatively, D is TRBD1 (6 bases). The CDR3 is made up of 16 amino acids. In germline, CDR1 is LNHDA, CDR2 SQIVND (reference sequence). Trimming pared 0 bases from V and 3 bases from J, leaving 13 bases between. CDR3 sequence (DNA): TGTGCCAGTAGTATAGACCACAGGGTTTTAACAGATACGCAGTATTTT. Encoded protein: CASSIDHRVLTDTQYF.

This clone occurred once. CDR3: CATSGLLAGAGELFF. For the CDR3, the DNA is TGTGCCACCAGTGGTCTCTTAGCCGGGGCCGGGGAGCTGTTTTTT. V is TRBV24-1 and J is TRBJ2-2, with D perhaps TRBD2 (5 bases). The CDR3 length is 15 residues. The ends were cut back, 5 bases at V and 6 bases at J, with 15 bases in the middle. The germline V gene has CDR1 KGHDR and CDR2 SFDVKD.

Here the CDR3 reads CASSTRRTTGRRIENTEAFF. CDR3 coding DNA: TGTGCCAGCAGCACCCGCCGTACGACAGGGAGAAGGATCGAGAACACTGAAGCTTTCTTT. This sequence joins TRBV13 and TRBJ1-1; 7 nucleotides align to TRBD1. CDR1 is PRHDT and CDR2 is FYEKMQ in the germline V gene (reference sequence). This CDR3 has 20 residues. The junction had 22 bases not matched to a gene; V was cut back by 5 bases and J by 1 base.

The chain carries TRBV30 and TRBJ2-1, with D possibly TRBD2 on 5 matching bases. The V gene lost 6 bases and the J gene lost 4 bases, with 13 bases spanning the gap. The V gene's germline CDR1 is GTSNPN and CDR2 SVGIG (reference sequence). CDR3 length: 13 residues. The CDR3 sequence is CACWRLSYNEQFF. In nucleotides, the CDR3 is TGTGCCTGTTGGAGGCTGTCTTACAATGAGCAGTTCTTC.

The CDR3 sequence is CSVEVQGFGYTF. CDR3 bases: TGCAGCGTTGAGGTACAGGGATTTGGCTACACCTTC. V usage is TRBV29-1 and J usage is TRBJ1-2; D might be TRBD1 (6 bases). Deletions cut 3 bases from V and 7 bases from J, with 12 bases between. The CDR3 is 12 amino acids. The V gene's germline CDR1 is SQVTM and CDR2 ANQGSEA.

The chain couples TRBV7-2 to TRBJ2-5; 7 bases line up with TRBD2. This CDR3 spans 14 amino acids. Germline lookup yields CDR1 SGHTA and CDR2 FQGNSA. The J segment lost 5 bases and the V segment lost 0 bases, leaving 3 bases of the junction unmatched. The CDR3 here is CASSLAGGVETQYF. The CDR3 nucleotides read TGTGCCAGCAGCTTAGCGGGGGGGGTGGAGACCCAGTACTTC.

This clone was seen more than once but under ten times. The chain joins TRBV19 to TRBJ2-3; D perhaps matches TRBD2 (5 bases). Per the germline V gene, CDR1 is LNHDA and CDR2 is SQIVND (reference sequence). The CDR3 length is 13 residues. Deletions cut 6 bases from V and 4 bases from J, with 11 bases between. CDR3 amino acids: CASRPRGADTQYF. For the CDR3, the DNA is TGTGCCAGTAGGCCCCGGGGTGCAGATACGCAGTATTTT.

This clone is a singleton in its sample. CDR3 sequence (DNA): TGTGCCAGCAACACAGGGGCAACTAATGAAAAACTGTTTTTT. Its protein product is CASNTGATNEKLFF. The gene calls are TRBV28 and TRBJ1-4; 7 bases line up with TRBD1. The CDR3 runs to 14 residues. Germline values: CDR1 MDHEN, CDR2 SYDVKM. V dropped 7 bases and J dropped 0; count of bases not matched to a gene: 2.

This clone was recorded only once. This chain uses TRBV5-8 with TRBJ1-2; 10 bases fit TRBD1. J lost 1 base, V lost 9 bases, and 9 bases had no gene match. Germline loops: CDR1 SGHTS, CDR2 YDEGEE. CDR3 length: 15 residues. The CDR3 reads CATSKGQGHNYGYTF. DNA for the CDR3: TGTGCCACCTCGAAGGGACAGGGGCATAACTATGGCTACACCTTC.

In the case of this clone: The limits of the CDR3 on the DNA are not certain, so only TCRdb's listed CDR3 is given. The chain links TRBV27 to TRBJ1-6. Germline V lookup: CDR1 MNHEY, CDR2 SMNVEV (reference sequence). The length of the CDR3 is 15 amino acids, counting both ends. This chain's CDR3 is CASSSSRAPNSPLHF.

The V and J genes are TRBV29-1 and TRBJ1-1; tentative D call: TRBD1 (5 bases). The ends were cut back, 0 bases at V and 8 bases at J, with 19 bases in the middle. The germline gives CDR1 SQVTM, CDR2 ANQGSEA. The CDR3 extends over 15 amino acids. The CDR3 sequence: CSVEEDPHRPLEAFF. For the CDR3, the DNA is TGCAGCGTTGAAGAAGATCCCCACAGGCCGCTCGAAGCTTTCTTT.

The V gene is TRBV2, the J gene TRBJ2-5, with no clear D. The germline gives CDR1 SNHLY, CDR2 FYNNEI. The CDR3 contains 12 residues. V was shortened by 6 bases and J by 5 bases, with 10 bases between the two germline ends. DNA for the CDR3: TGTGCCAGCAGATTGAAGCGCGAGACCCAGTACTTC. Residues: CASRLKRETQYF. Drawing the rest from reference TRBV2 and TRBJ2-5, the complete variable domain is EPEVTQTPSHQVTQMGQEVILRCVPISNHLYFYWYRQILGQKVEFLVSFYNNEISEKSEIFDDQFSVERPDGSNFTLKIRSTKLEDSAMYFCASRLKRETQYFGPGTRLLVL.

The chain is built from TRBV6-5 and TRBJ1-4; the D gene is possibly TRBD1 (6 bases). V shed 5 bases and J shed 7 bases, with 17 bases lying between them. Germline V CDR1 and CDR2: MNHEY, SVGAGI. This CDR3 has 15 residues. For the CDR3, the DNA is TGTGCCAGCAGTCTCGCACAGGGTGGGGGTGAAAAACTGTTTTTT. Its protein is CASSLAQGGGEKLFF.